This entry lists 30 T cell receptor beta chains sequenced from one sample in a study of early T cells in non-severe SARS-CoV-2 infection (dated by TCRdb to about 2021). Libraries came from 5' RACE. The data were produced on a NextSeq 500. The public reads were quality trimmed at Q25 with fastp and then assembled into clones with MiXCR by TCRdb, keeping productive beta chains. Every entry covers one CDR3 protein and lists the most common genes and DNA from its rows. The sample table contains roughly 34,000 distinct CDR3 sequences; only one count was recorded for 4.5% to 5% of them. The biggest ten clones account for about 7.9% of the sample. The specimen sequenced was whole blood. All receptors come from an adult who was a healthcare worker with PCR-confirmed SARS-CoV-2 infection or an uninfected control (not recorded which).

This clonotype has a count of ten or more. The J gene is TRBJ2-5, the V gene TRBV13; TRBD1 agrees at 7 bases. The CDR3 is 14 residues long. Germline CDR1 PRHDT, CDR2 FYEKMQ (reference sequence). The V and J ends lost 2 bases and 2 bases, in that order; junction bases with no gene match: 2. The CDR3 bases are TGTGCCAGCAGCTTACGGGACAGTCAAGAGACCCAGTACTTC. Amino acids: CASSLRDSQETQYF. The complete variable domain, with remaining parts taken from reference TRBV13 and TRBJ2-5, reads AAGVIQSPRHLIKEKRETATLKCYPIPRHDTVYWYQQGPGQDPQFLISFYEKMQSDKGSIPDRFSAQQFSDYHSELNMSSLELGDSALYFCASSLRDSQETQYFGPGTRLLVL.

This clonotype was seen at least ten times. The chain recombines TRBV4-3 with TRBJ1-4; D is perhaps TRBD1 (5 bases). V was trimmed by 6 bases and J by 4 bases, leaving 9 bases between them. The CDR3 consists of 13 residues. Germline V lookup: CDR1 LGHNA, CDR2 YSLEER. CDR3 sequence: CASRQQVNEKLFF. CDR3 DNA: TGCGCCAGCAGGCAACAGGTTAATGAAAAACTGTTTTTT.

This clonotype was detected many times. Because it lacks the conserved phenylalanine or tryptophan at the end, this CDR3 is likely a read error. The chain is built from TRBV30 and TRBJ1-6, with TRBD1 as a possible D gene (5 bases). This CDR3 contains 13 residues. Germline CDR1 reads GTSNPN; CDR2 reads SVGIG (reference sequence). The V end was cut by 3 bases, the J end by 6 bases, with 9 bases between. The CDR3: CAWSPDSNSPLHL. The CDR3 nucleotides read TGTGCCTGGAGCCCAGACAGTAATTCACCCCTCCACTTG.

The sample holds many counts of this clonotype. The chain employs TRBV7-8 and TRBJ2-7; tentatively, D is TRBD1 or TRBD2 (6 bases each). V lost 7 bases, J lost 3 bases, and 25 bases lay in between. This CDR3 region has 17 residues. CDR1 SGHVS and CDR2 FQNEAQ come from the germline V gene. The CDR3 DNA reads TGTGCCAGCACCGCTGCCCTTACAAGGGGGACTTTCTACGAGCAGTACTTC. It codes for CASTAALTRGTFYEQYF.

This CDR3 is CASSPSTGDNEQFF. CDR3 DNA sequence: TGTGCCAGCTCACCATCGACAGGGGACAATGAGCAGTTCTTC. The V gene is TRBV18, the J gene TRBJ2-1; 8 bases fit TRBD1. CDR3 length: 14 amino acids. Germline lookup yields CDR1 KGHSH and CDR2 LQKENI. Trimming cost V 2 bases and J 5 bases; bases outside gene matches: 2.

This clonotype was found many times. This rearrangement joins TRBV2 to TRBJ1-5; D uncertain. Trimming stripped 3 bases from V and 4 bases from J, with 10 bases between. Germline V gene lookup returns CDR1 SNHLY and CDR2 FYNNEI. The CDR3 spans 14 residues. CDR3 DNA: TGTGCCAGCAGTGAGTACCAGGCAAATCAGCCCCAGCATTTT. Translation gives CASSEYQANQPQHF. The full variable domain, its missing parts supplied by reference TRBV2 and TRBJ1-5, is EPEVTQTPSHQVTQMGQEVILRCVPISNHLYFYWYRQILGQKVEFLVSFYNNEISEKSEIFDDQFSVERPDGSNFTLKIRSTKLEDSAMYFCASSEYQANQPQHFGDGTRLSIL.

The rearrangement links TRBV15 to TRBJ2-7; D gene uncertain. V was pared by 1 base and J by 3 bases, with 10 bases between. The CDR3 has 14 residues. Germline assignment: CDR1 LNHNV and CDR2 YYDKDF (reference sequence). The CDR3 is CATSRGRKGYEQYF. The CDR3 bases are TGTGCCACCAGCAGAGGCCGCAAGGGCTACGAGCAGTACTTC.

This clonotype appeared many times. V and J are TRBV7-6 and TRBJ2-6; 7 nucleotides agree with TRBD1. The V gene end was trimmed by 5 bases and the J gene end by 0 bases; junction bases not matched to a gene: 10. The CDR3 length is 18 residues. CDR1 is SGHVS and CDR2 is FNYEAQ in the germline V gene. The DNA for the CDR3 is TGTGCCAGCAGCCTCCGGACAGGTGGCTCCTCTGGGGCCAACGTCCTGACTTTC. It is translated as CASSLRTGGSSGANVLTF. The entire variable domain, with the rest obtained from reference TRBV7-6 and TRBJ2-6, is as follows: GAGVSQSPRYKVTKRGQDVALRCDPISGHVSLYWYRQALGQGPEFLTYFNYEAQQDKSGLPNDRFSAERPEGSISTLTIQRTEQRDSAMYRCASSLRTGGSSGANVLTFGAGSRLTVL.

This clonotype was counted many times. The chain recombines TRBV27 with TRBJ2-7, with D possibly called TRBD1 or TRBD2 (5 bases each). Trimming shortened V by 0 bases and J by 0 bases, and 15 bases separated the two germline ends. Germline-derived CDR1 and CDR2 are MNHEY and SMNVEV (reference sequence). The CDR3 covers 17 residues. CDR3 residues: CASSLSAGDGISYEQYF. The CDR3 nucleotides read TGTGCCAGCAGTTTATCAGCCGGGGACGGAATCTCCTACGAGCAGTACTTC.

This clonotype was detected ten times or more. V is TRBV12-3 or TRBV12-4 and J is TRBJ2-7, with D possibly being TRBD2 (5 bases). The CDR3 extends over 15 amino acids. V lost 2 bases to trimming and J lost 4 bases, with 15 bases between them. CDR3 nucleotides: TGTGCCAGCAGTTTATCCGGGGTCTATCCTTACGAGCAGTACTTC. It is translated as CASSLSGVYPYEQYF.

The rearrangement joins TRBV2 to TRBJ2-3; TRBD1 aligns across 8 bases. The CDR3 consists of 15 residues. J was trimmed by 4 bases and V by 6 bases; bases with no gene match: 9. Germline lookup yields CDR1 SNHLY and CDR2 FYNNEI. The CDR3 protein is CASSVQGAIADTQYF. Written as DNA, the CDR3 is TGTGCCAGCAGCGTCCAGGGGGCTATAGCAGATACGCAGTATTTT.

The V call is TRBV10-1, the J call TRBJ2-2; D remains unclear. The V end lost 4 bases, the J end lost 6 bases, and 6 bases lay between the germline ends. The CDR3 runs 12 residues. Germline CDR1 WNHNN, CDR2 SYGVQD (reference sequence). The CDR3 region has the DNA TGCGCCAGCAGTGCTTGGGCCGGGGAGCTGTTTTTT. It specifies CASSAWAGELFF.

There are many counts of this clonotype. This rearrangement joins TRBV6-1 to TRBJ1-5; D unclear. The CDR3 has 15 residues. The V and J ends lost 5 bases and 0 bases respectively, with 11 bases between them. Germline CDR1 and CDR2: MNHNS and SASEGT. The CDR3 protein is CASSPWTLSNQPQHF. CDR3 nucleotides: TGTGCCAGCAGTCCATGGACCCTTAGCAATCAGCCCCAGCATTTT.

This clonotype was seen many times. This sequence joins TRBV12-3 or TRBV12-4 and TRBJ2-7; D assignment may be TRBD1 or TRBD2 (5 bases each). Trimming took off 6 bases at V and 2 bases at J, with 23 bases between the two ends. The CDR3 sequence is 17 residues long. The CDR3 coding sequence is TGTGCCAGCAGCCGGAACCCCGGGACGTACGCCACCTACGAGCAGTACTTC. Its translation is CASSRNPGTYATYEQYF.

This clonotype was observed many times. CDR3 nucleotides: TGTGCCAGCAGTGACGGGCCAGCAACTAATGAAAAACTGTTTTTT. This codes for CASSDGPATNEKLFF. This chain connects TRBV6-1 to TRBJ1-4; D unresolved. There are 15 residues in the CDR3. Germline CDR1 is MNHNS and CDR2 is SASEGT. Trimming left V 3 bases short and J 0 bases short, with 8 bases between.

This clonotype has just a few counts. The chain joins TRBV11-2 to TRBJ1-4, with D perhaps TRBD1 (5 bases). The V end was cut by 6 bases, the J end by 4 bases, with 15 bases between. Germline V gives CDR1 SGHAT, CDR2 FQNNGV. The CDR3 length is 15 residues. The DNA of the CDR3 is TGTGCCAGCAGGGCGACCGGGACGGATAATGAAAAACTGTTTTTT. As protein: CASRATGTDNEKLFF.

The chain carries TRBV11-2 and TRBJ2-7; D ambiguous. CDR3 length equals 12 residues. V was trimmed by 2 bases and J by 3 bases, leaving 5 bases between them. CDR1 SGHAT and CDR2 FQNNGV come from the germline V gene. The CDR3 sequence is CASSLQSYEQYF. The CDR3 bases are TGTGCCAGCAGCTTACAGAGCTACGAGCAGTACTTC.

The chain uses TRBV6-4 and TRBJ2-2; D is tentatively TRBD1 or TRBD2 (5 bases each). CDR1 and CDR2 from the germline V gene are MRHNA and SNTAGT. The V and J ends lost 4 bases and 5 bases respectively, with 8 bases between them. CDR3 length: 13 amino acids. CDR3: CASSGDETGELFF. CDR3 in DNA: TGTGCCAGCAGTGGGGACGAGACCGGGGAGCTGTTTTTT.

In this sample, this clonotype turned up many times. This chain links TRBV7-2 with TRBJ2-4; TRBD1 matches 9 bases. V was pared by 5 bases and J by 6 bases, with 2 bases of the junction left unmatched. CDR3 length: 13 residues. CDR1 is SGHTA and CDR2 is FQGNSA in the germline V gene. The CDR3 here is CASSMGQGNIQYF. In DNA form, the CDR3 reads TGTGCCAGCAGCATGGGACAGGGAAACATTCAGTACTTC.

Many counts were recorded for this clonotype. The genes are TRBV6-5 and TRBJ2-2; tentatively, D is TRBD1 or TRBD2 (5 bases each). The CDR3 sequence is 15 residues long. Germline V gives CDR1 MNHEY, CDR2 SVGAGI. With 2 bases removed from V and 0 bases from J, the gap between germline ends came to 7 bases. The CDR3 here is CASSYTGPNTGELFF. The DNA of the CDR3 is TGTGCCAGCAGTTACACGGGACCGAACACCGGGGAGCTGTTTTTT.

This clonotype appeared many times. The chain links TRBV3-1 to TRBJ2-1; TRBD1 matches at 9 bases. This CDR3 is built from 14 residues. V lost 9 bases, J lost 0 bases, and 3 bases stayed unmatched. Looked up from germline, CDR1 is LGHDT and CDR2 is YNNKEL (reference sequence). CDR3 protein: CASRDRDSYNEQFF. The CDR3 nucleotides are TGTGCCAGTCGGGACAGGGACTCCTACAATGAGCAGTTCTTC.

The CDR3 loop reads CASSPRRSRNEQYF. For the CDR3, the DNA is TGTGCCAGCAGCCCCCGACGGAGTAGGAACGAGCAGTACTTC. The chain joins TRBV27 to TRBJ2-7; D gene unclear. V lost 6 bases and J 5 bases, leaving 17 bases between the germline ends. Per the germline V gene, CDR1 is MNHEY and CDR2 is SMNVEV (reference sequence). This CDR3 region has 14 residues.

Many counts were recorded for this clonotype. The chain employs TRBV7-2 and TRBJ1-5; D is unclear. Germline V gene lookup returns CDR1 SGHTA and CDR2 FQGNSA. The CDR3 has 14 amino acids. With 1 base removed from V and 0 bases from J, the gap between germline ends came to 4 bases. The CDR3 spells CASSLGISNQPQHF. CDR3 sequence (DNA): TGTGCCAGCAGCTTAGGGATTAGCAATCAGCCCCAGCATTTT.

With respect to this clonotype: Just one base apart from a much larger clone, this may be a read error. The genes are TRBV5-6 and TRBJ1-1; tentative D call: TRBD1 (5 bases). The length of the CDR3 is 15 residues. Trimming stripped 5 bases from V and 0 bases from J, with 14 bases between. Germline CDR1 and CDR2: SGHDT and YYEEEE. As DNA, the CDR3 is TGTGCCAGCAGTACCCCCGGGACGATGAACACTGAAGCTTTCTTT. This gives the protein CASSTPGTMNTEAFF.

V usage is TRBV3-1 and J usage is TRBJ2-7, with 9 bases matching TRBD2. The V gene's germline CDR1 is LGHDT and CDR2 YNNKEL (reference sequence). This CDR3 region has 15 residues. V lost 1 base to trimming and J lost 2 bases; unmatched junction nucleotides: 3. The chain's CDR3 is CASSQVAGGTYEQYF. CDR3 nucleotide sequence: TGTGCCAGCAGCCAAGTGGCGGGGGGGACCTACGAGCAGTACTTC.

The genes are TRBV7-3 and TRBJ2-7; D gene uncertain. CDR3 length equals 14 residues. The V gene lost 2 bases and the J gene lost 3 bases, with 11 bases spanning the gap. Germline assignment: CDR1 SGHTA and CDR2 FQGTGA. The CDR3 coding sequence is TGTGCCAGCAGCTTATGGGTAGAAAACTACGAGCAGTACTTC. This codes for CASSLWVENYEQYF.

This clonotype was found many times. For the CDR3, the DNA is TGCGCCAGCAGCTCCCGGCAGGGGGCTTCCTACGAGCAGTACTTC. This gives the protein CASSSRQGASYEQYF. This chain links TRBV5-1 with TRBJ2-7; TRBD1 matches 8 bases. The V and J ends lost 3 bases and 1 base, in that order; junction bases with no gene match: 6. The CDR3 length is 15 residues. Per the germline V gene, CDR1 is SGHRS and CDR2 is YFSETQ.

This clonotype has at least ten counts. The CDR3 loop reads CASSLSGSGNTIYF. In DNA form, the CDR3 reads TGTGCCAGCAGCTTATCAGGGTCTGGAAACACCATATATTTT. The V gene is TRBV7-9, the J gene TRBJ1-3; maybe TRBD1 (5 bases). Germline V gene data show CDR1 as SEHNR and CDR2 as FQNEAQ (reference sequence). The CDR3 has 14 residues. The V and J ends lost 2 bases and 1 base respectively, with 6 bases between them.

This clonotype was picked up a small number of times. The chain combines TRBV15 with TRBJ2-7; tentative D call: TRBD2 (5 bases). The CDR3 length is 14 residues. V was shortened by 0 bases and J by 3 bases, with 9 bases between the two germline ends. Germline V gene data show CDR1 as LNHNV and CDR2 as YYDKDF (reference sequence). CDR3 sequence: CATSRDRGIYEQYF. The CDR3 DNA follows: TGTGCCACCAGCAGAGATCGGGGTATCTACGAGCAGTACTTC.

This clonotype was counted between two and nine times. The rearrangement joins TRBV12-3 or TRBV12-4 to TRBJ1-2; D is uncertain. V was shortened by 5 bases and J by 4 bases, with 20 bases between the two germline ends. This CDR3 contains 16 residues. The CDR3 sequence is CASSLGPRSWGYGYTF. As DNA, the CDR3 is TGTGCCAGCAGTCTCGGACCCCGTAGTTGGGGCTATGGCTACACCTTC.